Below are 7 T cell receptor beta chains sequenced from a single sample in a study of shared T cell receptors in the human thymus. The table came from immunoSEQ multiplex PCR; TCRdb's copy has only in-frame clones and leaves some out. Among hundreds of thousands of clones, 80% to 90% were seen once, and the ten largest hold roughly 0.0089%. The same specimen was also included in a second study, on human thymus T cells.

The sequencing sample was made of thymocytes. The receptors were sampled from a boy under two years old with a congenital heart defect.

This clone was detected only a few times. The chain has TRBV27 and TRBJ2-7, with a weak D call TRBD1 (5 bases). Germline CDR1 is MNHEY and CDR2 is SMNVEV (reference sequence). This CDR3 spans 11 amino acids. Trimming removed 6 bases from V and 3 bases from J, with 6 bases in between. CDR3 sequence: CASRGRYEQYF. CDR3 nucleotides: TGTGCCAGCAGGGGGCGCTACGAGCAGTACTTC.

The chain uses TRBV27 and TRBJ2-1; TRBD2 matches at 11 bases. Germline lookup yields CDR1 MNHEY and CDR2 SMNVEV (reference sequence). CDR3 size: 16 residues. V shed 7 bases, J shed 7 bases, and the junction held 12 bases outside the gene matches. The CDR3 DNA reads TGTGCCAGCAAACCTGTAGCGGGAGGGTCTGCGAATGAGCAGTTCTTC. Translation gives CASKPVAGGSANEQFF.

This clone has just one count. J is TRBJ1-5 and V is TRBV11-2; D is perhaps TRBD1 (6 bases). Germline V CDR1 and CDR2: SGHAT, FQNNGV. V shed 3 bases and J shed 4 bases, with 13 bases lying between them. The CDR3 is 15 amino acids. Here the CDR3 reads CASSFFGQLNQPQHF. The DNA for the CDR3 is TGTGCCAGCAGCTTCTTCGGACAGTTGAATCAGCCCCAGCATTTT.

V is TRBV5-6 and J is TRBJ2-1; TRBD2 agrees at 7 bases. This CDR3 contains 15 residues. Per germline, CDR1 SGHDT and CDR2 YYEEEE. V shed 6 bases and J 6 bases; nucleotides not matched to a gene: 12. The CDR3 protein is CASTSNGEGGNEQFF. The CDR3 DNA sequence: TGTGCCAGCACATCAAATGGGGAGGGCGGCAATGAGCAGTTCTTC.

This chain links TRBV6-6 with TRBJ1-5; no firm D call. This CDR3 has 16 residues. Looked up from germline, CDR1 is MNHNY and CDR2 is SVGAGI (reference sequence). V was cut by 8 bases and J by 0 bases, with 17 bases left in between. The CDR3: CASGRRLGFSNQPQHF. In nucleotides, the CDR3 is TGTGCCAGCGGGCGGAGGTTGGGCTTTAGCAATCAGCCCCAGCATTTT.

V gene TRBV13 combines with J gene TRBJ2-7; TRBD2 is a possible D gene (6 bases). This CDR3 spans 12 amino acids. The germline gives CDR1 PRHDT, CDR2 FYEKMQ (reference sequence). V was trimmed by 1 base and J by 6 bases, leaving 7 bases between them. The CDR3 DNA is TGTGCCAGCAGCTTAGAGGGACTCGAGCAGTACTTC. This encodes CASSLEGLEQYF.

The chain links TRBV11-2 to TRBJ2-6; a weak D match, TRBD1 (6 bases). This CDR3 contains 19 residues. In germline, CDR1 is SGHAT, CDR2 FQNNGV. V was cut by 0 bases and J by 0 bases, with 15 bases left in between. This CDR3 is CASSLEGGRRLSGANVLTF. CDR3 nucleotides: TGTGCCAGCAGCTTAGAAGGGGGACGCCGGCTCTCTGGGGCCAACGTCCTGACTTTC. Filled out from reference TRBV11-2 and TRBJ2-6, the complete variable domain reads EAGVAQSPRYKIIEKRQSVAFWCNPISGHATLYWYQQILGQGPKLLIQFQNNGVVDDSQLPKDRFSAERLKGVDSTLKIQPAKLEDSAVYLCASSLEGGRRLSGANVLTFGAGSRLTVL.